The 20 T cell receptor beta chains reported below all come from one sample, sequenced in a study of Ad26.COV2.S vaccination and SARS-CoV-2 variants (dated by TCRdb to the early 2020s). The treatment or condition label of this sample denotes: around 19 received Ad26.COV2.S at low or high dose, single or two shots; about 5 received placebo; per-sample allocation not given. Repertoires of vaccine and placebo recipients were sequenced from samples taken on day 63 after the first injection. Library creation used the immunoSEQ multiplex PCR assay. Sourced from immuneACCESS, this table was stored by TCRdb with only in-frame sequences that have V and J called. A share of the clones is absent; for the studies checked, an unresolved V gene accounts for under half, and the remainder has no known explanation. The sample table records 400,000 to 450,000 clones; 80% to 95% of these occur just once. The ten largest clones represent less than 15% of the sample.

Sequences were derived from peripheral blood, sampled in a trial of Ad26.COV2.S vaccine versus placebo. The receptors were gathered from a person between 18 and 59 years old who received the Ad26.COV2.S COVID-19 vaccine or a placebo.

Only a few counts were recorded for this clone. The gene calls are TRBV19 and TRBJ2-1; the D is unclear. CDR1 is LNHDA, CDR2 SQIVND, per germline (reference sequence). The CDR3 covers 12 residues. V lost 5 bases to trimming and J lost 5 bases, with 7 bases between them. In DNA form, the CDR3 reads TGTGCCAGTAGTTACCGGGACAATGAGCAGTTCTTC. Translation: CASSYRDNEQFF.

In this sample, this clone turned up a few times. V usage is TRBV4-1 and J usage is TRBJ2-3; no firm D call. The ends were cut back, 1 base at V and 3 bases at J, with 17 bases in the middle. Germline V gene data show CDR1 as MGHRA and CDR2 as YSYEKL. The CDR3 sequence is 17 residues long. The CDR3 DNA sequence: TGCGCCAGCAGCCAAGGACGACCGGGCCCTAAAACAGATACGCAGTATTTT. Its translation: CASSQGRPGPKTDTQYF.

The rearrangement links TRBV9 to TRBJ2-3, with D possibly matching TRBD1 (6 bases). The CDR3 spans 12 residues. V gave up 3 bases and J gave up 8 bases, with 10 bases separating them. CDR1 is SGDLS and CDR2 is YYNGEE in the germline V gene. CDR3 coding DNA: TGTGCCAGCAGCGAGGGGGTGACTACGCAGTATTTT. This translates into CASSEGVTTQYF.

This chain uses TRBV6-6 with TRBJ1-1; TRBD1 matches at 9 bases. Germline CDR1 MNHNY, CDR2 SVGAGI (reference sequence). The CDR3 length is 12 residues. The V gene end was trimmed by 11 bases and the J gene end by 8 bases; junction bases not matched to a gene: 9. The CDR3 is CAVWTGDLEAFF. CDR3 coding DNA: TGTGCCGTTTGGACAGGGGACCTCGAAGCTTTCTTT.

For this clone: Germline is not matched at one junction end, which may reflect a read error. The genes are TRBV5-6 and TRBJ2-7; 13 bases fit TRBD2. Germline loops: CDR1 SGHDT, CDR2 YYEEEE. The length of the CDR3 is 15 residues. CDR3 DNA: TGTGCCAGCAGCCAGGAAGGAAGACTAGCGGGAGGTCCCCGCTTC. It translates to CASSQEGRLAGGPRF.

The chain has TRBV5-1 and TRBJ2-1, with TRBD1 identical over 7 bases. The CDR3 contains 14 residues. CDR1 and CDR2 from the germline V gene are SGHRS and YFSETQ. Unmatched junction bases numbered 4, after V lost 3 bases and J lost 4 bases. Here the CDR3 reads CASSSRDRYNEQFF. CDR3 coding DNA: TGCGCCAGCAGCTCCCGGGACAGATACAATGAGCAGTTCTTC.

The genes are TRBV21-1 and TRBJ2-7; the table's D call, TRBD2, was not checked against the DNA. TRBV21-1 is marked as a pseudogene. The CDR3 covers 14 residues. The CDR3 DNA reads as TGTGCCAGCTTTACCGCTAGCGGAACCTACGAGCAGTACTTC. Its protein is CASFTASGTYEQYF.

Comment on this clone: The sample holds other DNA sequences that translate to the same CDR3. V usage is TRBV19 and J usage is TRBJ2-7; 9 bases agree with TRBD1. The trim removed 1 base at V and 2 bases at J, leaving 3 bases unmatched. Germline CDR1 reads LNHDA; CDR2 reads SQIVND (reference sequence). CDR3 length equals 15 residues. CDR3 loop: CASSIGGTGTYEQYF. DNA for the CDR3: TGTGCCAGTAGTATAGGAGGGACAGGGACCTACGAGCAGTACTTC.

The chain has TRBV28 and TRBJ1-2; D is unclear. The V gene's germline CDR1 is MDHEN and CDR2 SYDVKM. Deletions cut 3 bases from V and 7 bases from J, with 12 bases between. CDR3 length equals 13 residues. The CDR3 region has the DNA TGTGCCAGCAGTTTGAGGGAGGGAAGTGGCTACACCTTC. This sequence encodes CASSLREGSGYTF.

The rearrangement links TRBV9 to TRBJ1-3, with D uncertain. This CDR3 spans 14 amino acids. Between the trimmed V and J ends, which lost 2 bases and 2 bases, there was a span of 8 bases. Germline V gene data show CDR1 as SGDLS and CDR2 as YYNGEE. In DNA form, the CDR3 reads TGTGCCAGCAGCGTGATGGTTACTGGAAACACCATATATTTT. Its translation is CASSVMVTGNTIYF.

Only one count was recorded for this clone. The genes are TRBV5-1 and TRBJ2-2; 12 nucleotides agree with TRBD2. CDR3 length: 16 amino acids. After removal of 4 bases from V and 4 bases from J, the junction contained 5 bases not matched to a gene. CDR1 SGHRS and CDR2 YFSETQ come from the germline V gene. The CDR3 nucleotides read TGCGCCAGCAGCCTGCGGACTAGCGGGGCCACCGGGGAGCTGTTTTTT. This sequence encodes CASSLRTSGATGELFF.

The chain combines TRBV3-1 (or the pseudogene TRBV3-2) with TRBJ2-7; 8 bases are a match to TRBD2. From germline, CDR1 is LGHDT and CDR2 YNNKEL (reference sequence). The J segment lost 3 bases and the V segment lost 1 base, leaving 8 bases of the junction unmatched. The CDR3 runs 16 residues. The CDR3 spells CASSQGRVAGLYEQYF. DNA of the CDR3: TGTGCCAGCAGCCAAGGGAGGGTAGCGGGACTCTACGAGCAGTACTTC.

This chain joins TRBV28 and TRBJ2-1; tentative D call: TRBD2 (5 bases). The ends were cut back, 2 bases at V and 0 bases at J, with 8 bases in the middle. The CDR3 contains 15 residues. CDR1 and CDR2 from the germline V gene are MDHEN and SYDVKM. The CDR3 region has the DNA TGTGCCAGCAGTTTAATCCGGGGCTCCTACAATGAGCAGTTCTTC. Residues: CASSLIRGSYNEQFF. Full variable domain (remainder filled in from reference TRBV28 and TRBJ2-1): DVKVTQSSRYLVKRTGEKVFLECVQDMDHENMFWYRQDPGLGLRLIYFSYDVKMKEKGDIPEGYSVSREKKERFSLILESASTNQTSMYLCASSLIRGSYNEQFFGPGTRLTVL.

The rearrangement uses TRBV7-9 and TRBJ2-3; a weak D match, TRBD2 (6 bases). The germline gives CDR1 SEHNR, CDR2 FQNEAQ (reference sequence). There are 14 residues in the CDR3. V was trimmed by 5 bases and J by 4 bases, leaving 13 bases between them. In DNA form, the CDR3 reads TGTGCCAGCAGCCCGGGGGACTTTCCAGATACGCAGTATTTT. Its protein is CASSPGDFPDTQYF.

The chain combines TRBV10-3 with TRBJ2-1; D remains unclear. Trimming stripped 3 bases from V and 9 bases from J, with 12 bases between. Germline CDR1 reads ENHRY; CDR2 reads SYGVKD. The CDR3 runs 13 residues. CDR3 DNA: TGTGCCATCAGTGAAGGGCAAGCGAGTGAGCAGTTCTTC. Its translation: CAISEGQASEQFF.

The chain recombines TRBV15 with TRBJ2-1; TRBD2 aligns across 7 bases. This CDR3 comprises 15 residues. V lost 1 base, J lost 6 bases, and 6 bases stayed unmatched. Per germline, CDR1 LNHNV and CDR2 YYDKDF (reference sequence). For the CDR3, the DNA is TGTGCCACCAGCAGAGGGGAGGGTTTGGGCAATGAGCAGTTCTTC. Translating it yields CATSRGEGLGNEQFF.

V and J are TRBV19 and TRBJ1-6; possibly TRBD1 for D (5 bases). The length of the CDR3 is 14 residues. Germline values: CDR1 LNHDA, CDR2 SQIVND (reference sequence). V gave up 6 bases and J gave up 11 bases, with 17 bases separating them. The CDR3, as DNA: TGTGCCAGTAGCCACCGGGGCGCTGAGCCACCCCTCCACTTT. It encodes CASSHRGAEPPLHF.

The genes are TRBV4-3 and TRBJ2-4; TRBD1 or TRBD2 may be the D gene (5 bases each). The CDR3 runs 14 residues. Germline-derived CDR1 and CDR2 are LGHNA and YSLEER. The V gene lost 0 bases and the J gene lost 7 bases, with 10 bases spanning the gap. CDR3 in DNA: TGCGCCAGCAGCCAAGATATCGGGACGAACATTCAGTACTTC. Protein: CASSQDIGTNIQYF.

CDR3 nucleotide sequence: TGTGCCAGCAGTTTAGGAACTGGCTACAATGAGCAGTTCTTC. Its protein is CASSLGTGYNEQFF. The rearrangement links TRBV27 to TRBJ2-1; D is unclear. The CDR3 runs to 14 residues. Germline V gene sequence: CDR1 MNHEY, CDR2 SMNVEV (reference sequence). Trimming took 2 bases from V and 3 from J, leaving 8 bases between them.

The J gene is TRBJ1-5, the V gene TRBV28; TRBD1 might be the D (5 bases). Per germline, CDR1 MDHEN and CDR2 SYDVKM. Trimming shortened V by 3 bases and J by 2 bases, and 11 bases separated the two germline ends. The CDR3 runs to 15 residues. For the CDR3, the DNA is TGTGCCAGCAGTTTGATGGGGCTTCGCAATCAGCCCCAGCATTTT. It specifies CASSLMGLRNQPQHF.